Given below is one T cell receptor beta chain in context. Its antigen is unidentified. This specimen belongs to a study of T cell responses to AZD1222 COVID-19 vaccine. Across the whole study: Pooling of second doses given at about 4 or about 12 weeks was done. Study-wide findings and caveats: With two AZD1222 doses given, Spike-specific TCR breadth and depth both rose. Nearly half of spike-specific TCRs reportedly go after variant regions that carry no mutations. The CD4 TCRs associated with vaccination extended across spike and predominated at 160-218 and 743-854.

CDR3 length equals 15 residues. CDR1 is SGHTA, CDR2 FQGNSA, per germline. V lost 2 bases and J lost 0, with 7 bases in between. The method was immunoSEQ multiplex PCR; TCRdb's version includes in-frame clones alone and lacks a portion of them. The sample carries more than 100,000 clones, 80% to 90% recorded once. V is TRBV7-2 and J is TRBJ1-4; D is unresolved. The specimen was peripheral blood, collected on day 0 of AZD1222 vaccination. The clonotype comes from an adult in good health. This CDR3 is CASSLKVSTNEKLFF. DNA of the CDR3: TGTGCCAGCAGCTTAAAGGTTTCAACTAATGAAAAACTGTTTTTT. Full variable domain (remainder filled in from reference TRBV7-2 and TRBJ1-4): GAGVSQSPSNKVTEKGKDVELRCDPISGHTALYWYRQSLGQGLEFLIYFQGNSAPDKSGLPSDRFSAERTGGSVSTLTIQRTQQEDSAVYLCASSLKVSTNEKLFFGSGTQLSVL.